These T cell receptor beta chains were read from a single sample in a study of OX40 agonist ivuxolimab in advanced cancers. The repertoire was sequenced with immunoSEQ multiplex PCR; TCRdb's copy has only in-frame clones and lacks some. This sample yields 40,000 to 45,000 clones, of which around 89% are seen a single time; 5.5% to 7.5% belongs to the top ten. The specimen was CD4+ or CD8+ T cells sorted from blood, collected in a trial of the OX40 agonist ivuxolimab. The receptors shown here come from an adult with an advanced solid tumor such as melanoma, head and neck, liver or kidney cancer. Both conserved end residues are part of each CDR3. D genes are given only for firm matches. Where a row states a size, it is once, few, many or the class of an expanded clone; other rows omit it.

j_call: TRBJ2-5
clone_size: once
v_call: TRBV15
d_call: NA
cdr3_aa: CATRVGGGQTQYF
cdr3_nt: TGTGCCACCAGGGTGGGAGGGGGACAGACCCAGTACTTC

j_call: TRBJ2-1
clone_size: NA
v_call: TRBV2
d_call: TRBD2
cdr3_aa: CASSVPAGGHNEQFF
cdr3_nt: TGTGCCAGCAGTGTCCCAGCGGGAGGGCACAATGAGCAGTTCTTC

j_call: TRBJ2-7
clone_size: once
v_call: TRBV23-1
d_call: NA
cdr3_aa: CASIMVLGGYEQYF
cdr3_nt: TGCGCCAGCATCATGGTCTTAGGGGGTTACGAGCAGTACTTC

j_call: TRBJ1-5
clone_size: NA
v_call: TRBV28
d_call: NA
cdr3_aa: CASSTGYYQPQHF
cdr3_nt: TGTGCCAGCAGTACCGGTTACTATCAGCCCCAGCATTTT

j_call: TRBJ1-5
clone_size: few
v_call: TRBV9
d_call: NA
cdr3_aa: CASSAQSSSQPQHF
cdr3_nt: TGTGCCAGCAGCGCCCAATCCAGTAGCCAGCCCCAGCATTTT

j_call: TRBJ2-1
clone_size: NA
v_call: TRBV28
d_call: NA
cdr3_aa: CASSSPGGGRVNEQFF
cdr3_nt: TGTGCCAGCAGTTCCCCAGGTGGAGGGCGTGTCAATGAGCAGTTCTTC

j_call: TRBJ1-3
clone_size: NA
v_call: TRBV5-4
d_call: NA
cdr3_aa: CASSLAAGQGNTIYF
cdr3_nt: TGTGCCAGCAGCTTGGCGGCAGGGCAAGGAAACACCATATATTTT

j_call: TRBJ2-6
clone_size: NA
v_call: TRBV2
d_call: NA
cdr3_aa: CASRGLLRANVLTF
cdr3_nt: TGTGCCAGCCGAGGCCTGTTGAGGGCCAACGTCCTGACTTTC

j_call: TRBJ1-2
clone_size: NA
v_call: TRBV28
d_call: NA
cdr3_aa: CASSLYQGGYTF
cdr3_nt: TGTGCCAGCAGTTTATATCAGGGTGGCTACACCTTC

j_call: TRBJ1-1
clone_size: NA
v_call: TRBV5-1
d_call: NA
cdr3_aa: CASSPVGPNTEAFF
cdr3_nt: TGCGCCAGCAGCCCTGTGGGCCCGAACACTGAAGCTTTCTTT

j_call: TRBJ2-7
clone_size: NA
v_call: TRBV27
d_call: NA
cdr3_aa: CASSFGSRPHEQYF
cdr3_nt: TGTGCCAGCAGTTTCGGTTCCCGGCCCCACGAGCAGTACTTC

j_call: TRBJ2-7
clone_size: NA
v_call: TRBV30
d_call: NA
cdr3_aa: CAWSVRREYEQYF
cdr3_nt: TGTGCCTGGAGTGTACGGAGGGAGTACGAGCAGTACTTC

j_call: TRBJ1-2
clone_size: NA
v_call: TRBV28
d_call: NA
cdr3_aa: CASSLPTFSYGYTF
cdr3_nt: TGTGCCAGCAGTTTACCGACCTTCTCCTATGGCTACACCTTC

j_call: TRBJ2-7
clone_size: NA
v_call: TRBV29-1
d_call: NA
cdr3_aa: CSVVDRSSSYEQYF
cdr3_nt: TGCAGCGTGGTTGACAGGTCCAGCTCCTACGAGCAGTACTTC

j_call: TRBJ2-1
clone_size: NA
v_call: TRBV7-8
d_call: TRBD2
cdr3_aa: CASSLGTSGIYNEQFF
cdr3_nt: TGTGCCAGCAGCTTGGGGACTAGCGGGATTTACAATGAGCAGTTCTTC

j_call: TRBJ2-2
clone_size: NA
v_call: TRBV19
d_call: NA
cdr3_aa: CASSDRSTNTGELFF
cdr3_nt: TGTGCCAGTAGCGACCGTAGTACGAACACCGGGGAGCTGTTTTTT

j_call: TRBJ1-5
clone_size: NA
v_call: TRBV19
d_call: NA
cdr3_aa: CASRDGGRGSNQPQHF
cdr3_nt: TGTGCCAGTAGGGACGGGGGCAGGGGAAGCAATCAGCCCCAGCATTTT

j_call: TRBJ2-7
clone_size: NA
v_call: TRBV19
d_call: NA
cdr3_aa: CASSPPGLVQYF
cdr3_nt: TGTGCCAGTAGCCCGCCGGGCCTGGTGCAGTACTTC

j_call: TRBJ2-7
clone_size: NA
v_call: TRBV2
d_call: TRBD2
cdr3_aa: CASSRGGRAYEQYF
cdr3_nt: TGTGCCAGCAGTAGGGGCGGGAGGGCCTACGAGCAGTACTTC

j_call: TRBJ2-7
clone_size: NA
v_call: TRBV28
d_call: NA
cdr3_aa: CASSLQPWASYEQYF
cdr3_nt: TGTGCCAGCAGTTTACAGCCTTGGGCTTCCTACGAGCAGTACTTC

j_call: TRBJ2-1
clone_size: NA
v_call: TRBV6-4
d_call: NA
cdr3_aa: CASRRDSSYNEQFF
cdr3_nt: TGTGCCAGCAGACGGGATAGCTCCTACAATGAGCAGTTCTTC

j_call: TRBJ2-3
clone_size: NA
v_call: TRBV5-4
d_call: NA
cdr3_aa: CASSLQRGVSTDTQYF
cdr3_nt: TGTGCCAGCAGCTTGCAAAGGGGCGTCAGCACAGATACGCAGTATTTT

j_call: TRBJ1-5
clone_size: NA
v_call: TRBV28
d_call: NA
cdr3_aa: CASSLLNQPQHF
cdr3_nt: TGTGCCAGCAGTTTACTCAATCAGCCCCAGCATTTT

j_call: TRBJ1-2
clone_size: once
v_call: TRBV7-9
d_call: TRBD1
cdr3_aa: CASRKTGQSGGYTF
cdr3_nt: TGTGCCAGCAGGAAGACAGGGCAATCGGGTGGCTACACCTTC

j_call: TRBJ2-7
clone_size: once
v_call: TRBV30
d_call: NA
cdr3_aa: CAWSVTTGTEQYF
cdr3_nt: TGTGCCTGGAGTGTGACGACAGGAACTGAGCAGTACTTC

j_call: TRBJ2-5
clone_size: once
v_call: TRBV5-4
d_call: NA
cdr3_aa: CASSPQRRQETQYF
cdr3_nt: TGTGCCAGCAGCCCCCAGCGGAGACAAGAGACCCAGTACTTC

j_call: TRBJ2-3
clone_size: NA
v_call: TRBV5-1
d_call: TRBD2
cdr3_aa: CASKELKTSDRTDTQYF
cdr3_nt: TGCGCCAGCAAAGAACTTAAGACTAGCGATCGCACAGATACGCAGTATTTT

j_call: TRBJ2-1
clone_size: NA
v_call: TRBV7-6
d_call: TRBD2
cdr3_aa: CASSPPASGYNEQFF
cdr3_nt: TGTGCCAGCAGTCCTCCGGCTAGCGGATACAATGAGCAGTTCTTC

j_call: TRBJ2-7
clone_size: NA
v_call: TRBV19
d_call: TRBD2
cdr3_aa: CASRGSGGYEQYF
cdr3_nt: TGTGCCAGTAGGGGTAGCGGGGGGTACGAGCAGTACTTC

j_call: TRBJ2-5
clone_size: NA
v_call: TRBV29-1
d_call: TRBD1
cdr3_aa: CSVEDPGRGETQYF
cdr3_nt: TGCAGCGTTGAAGATCCCGGCAGGGGGGAGACCCAGTACTTC

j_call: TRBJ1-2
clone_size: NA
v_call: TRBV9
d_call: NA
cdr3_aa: CASSAGEQGIANYGYTF
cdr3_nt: TGTGCCAGCAGCGCGGGGGAGCAGGGGATCGCTAACTATGGCTACACCTTC

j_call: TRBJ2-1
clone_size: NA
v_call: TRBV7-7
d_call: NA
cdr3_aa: CASSPGTGPSSYNEQFF
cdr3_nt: TGTGCTAGCAGCCCAGGGACTGGGCCGAGCTCCTACAATGAGCAGTTCTTC

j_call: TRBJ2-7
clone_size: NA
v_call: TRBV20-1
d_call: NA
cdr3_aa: CSSPTRGEQYF
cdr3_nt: TGCAGTTCCCCGACCCGCGGGGAGCAGTACTTC

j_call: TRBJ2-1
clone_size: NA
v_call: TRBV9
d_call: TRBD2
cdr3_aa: CASSVVPSGAYNEQFF
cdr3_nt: TGTGCCAGCAGCGTAGTCCCTAGCGGAGCCTACAATGAGCAGTTCTTC

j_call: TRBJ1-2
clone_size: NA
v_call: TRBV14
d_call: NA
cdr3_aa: CASSQDLGFNYGYTF
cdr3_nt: TGTGCCAGCAGCCAAGATTTGGGGTTTAACTATGGCTACACCTTC

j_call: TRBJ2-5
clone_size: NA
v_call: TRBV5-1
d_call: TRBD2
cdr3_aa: CASSSGSLETQYF
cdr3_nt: TGCGCCAGCAGTAGCGGGAGCTTAGAGACCCAGTACTTC

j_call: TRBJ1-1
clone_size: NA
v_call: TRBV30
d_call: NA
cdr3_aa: CAWTVGLNTEAFF
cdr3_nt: TGTGCCTGGACCGTTGGGCTTAACACTGAAGCTTTCTTT

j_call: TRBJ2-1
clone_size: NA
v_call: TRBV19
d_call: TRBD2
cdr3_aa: CASTRTSGRAKFF
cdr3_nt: TGTGCCAGTACCCGGACTAGCGGGAGGGCCAAGTTCTTC

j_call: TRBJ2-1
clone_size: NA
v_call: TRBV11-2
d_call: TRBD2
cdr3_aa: CASSYRTRARSEQFF
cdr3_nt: TGTGCCAGCAGCTACAGGACTAGGGCGAGGAGTGAGCAGTTCTTC

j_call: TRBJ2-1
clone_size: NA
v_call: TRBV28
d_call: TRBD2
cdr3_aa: CASRSHGNPSGPLNEQFF
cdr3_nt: TGTGCCAGCAGATCCCATGGCAATCCTAGCGGACCCCTCAATGAGCAGTTCTTC

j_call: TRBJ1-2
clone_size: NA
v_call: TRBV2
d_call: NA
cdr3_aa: CASSESFGATVYTF
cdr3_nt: TGTGCCAGCAGTGAAAGCTTTGGGGCGACGGTCTACACCTTC

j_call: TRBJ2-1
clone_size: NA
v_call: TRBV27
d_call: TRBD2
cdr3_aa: CASSLVGLAVGGEQFF
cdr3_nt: TGTGCCAGCAGTTTAGTGGGACTAGCGGTGGGAGGTGAGCAGTTCTTC

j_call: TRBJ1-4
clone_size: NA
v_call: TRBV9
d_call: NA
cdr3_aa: CASSVDNRGEKLFF
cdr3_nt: TGTGCCAGCAGCGTAGATAACCGAGGTGAAAAACTGTTTTTT

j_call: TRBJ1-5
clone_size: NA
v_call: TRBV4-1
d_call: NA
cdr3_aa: CASSQDDSPLEPQHF
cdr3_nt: TGCGCCAGCAGCCAAGATGATAGTCCTCTTGAGCCCCAGCATTTT

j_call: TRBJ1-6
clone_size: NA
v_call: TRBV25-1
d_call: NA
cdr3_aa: CASSETALGINSPLHF
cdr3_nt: TGTGCCAGCAGTGAAACAGCCTTGGGGATTAATTCACCCCTCCACTTT

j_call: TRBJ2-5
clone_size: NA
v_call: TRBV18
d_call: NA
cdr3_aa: CASSPLREETQYF
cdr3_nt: TGTGCCAGCTCACCACTACGAGAAGAGACCCAGTACTTC

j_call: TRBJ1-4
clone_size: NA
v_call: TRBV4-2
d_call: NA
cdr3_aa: CASSQGTTAPNEKLFF
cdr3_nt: TGTGCCAGCAGCCAAGGTACGACGGCCCCTAATGAAAAACTGTTTTTT

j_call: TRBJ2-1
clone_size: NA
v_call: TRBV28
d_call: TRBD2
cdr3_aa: CASSPGTSGRAFEFF
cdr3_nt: TGTGCCAGCAGTCCTGGGACTAGCGGGAGGGCCTTCGAGTTCTTC

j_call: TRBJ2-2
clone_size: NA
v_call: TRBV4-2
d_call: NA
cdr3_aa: CASSQDFTVGGAGGELFF
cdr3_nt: TGTGCCAGCAGCCAAGATTTCACTGTTGGGGGCGCGGGCGGGGAGCTGTTTTTT

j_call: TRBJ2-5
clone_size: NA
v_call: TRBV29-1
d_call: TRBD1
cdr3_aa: CSGQSNRGWFETQYF
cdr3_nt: TGCAGCGGCCAGAGCAACAGGGGTTGGTTTGAGACCCAGTACTTC

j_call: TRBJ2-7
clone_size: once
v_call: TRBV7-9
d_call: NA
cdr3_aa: CASRIGVGGEQYF
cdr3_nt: TGTGCCAGCAGGATAGGGGTGGGAGGCGAGCAGTACTTC